The TCR beta chain under discussion was sequenced for a study of CD8+CD57+ T cells in acquired aplastic anemia. Study information: Sorting CD4+ and CD8+ cells gave DNA averaging approximately 3 ug.

Genomic DNA served as template for TCR beta VDJ and CDR3 profiling. MiXCR was run by TCRdb on the reads, yielding one entry per CDR3 protein. The sample consists of hundreds of thousands of distinct CDR3 sequences, 55% to 75% of them appearing once. The sample consisted of sorted CD4+, CD8+, or CD8+CD57+ T cells (not recorded which) from PBMCs. The receptor was isolated from a human donor in good health, serving as a control.

CDR3 bases: TGTGCCAGCAGTGTTGGACCTATCGCGAACACCGGGGAGCTGTTTTTT. Residues: CASSVGPIANTGELFF. The chain combines TRBV7-2 with TRBJ2-2, with D unclear. Trimming stripped 6 bases from V and 0 bases from J, with 14 bases between. The length of the CDR3 is 16 residues. The germline V gene has CDR1 SGHTA and CDR2 FQGNSA.